What follows are 29 T cell receptor beta chains derived from one specimen sequenced in a study of Ad26.COV2.S vaccination and SARS-CoV-2 variants. The protocol was immunoSEQ multiplex PCR, while the TCRdb copy is restricted to in-frame clones and leaves out a portion. The sample holds 250,000 or so clones, roughly nine tenths seen once. Stated treatment: some 19 received Ad26.COV2.S at low or high dose, single or two shots; a few received placebo; per-sample allocation not given. All samples were drawn on day 63, counting from the first vaccine or placebo injection. Here the sequenced sample was peripheral blood, taken in a trial of Ad26.COV2.S vaccine versus placebo. These receptors were collected from a person aged 18-60 years who received the Ad26.COV2.S COVID-19 vaccine or a placebo.

The CDR3 loop is CASSFDLNSYNEQFF. In nucleotides, the CDR3 is TGTGCCAGCAGCTTCGACTTAAACTCCTACAATGAGCAGTTCTTC. V is TRBV5-4 and J is TRBJ2-1; no definite D call. Germline CDR1 reads SGHNT; CDR2 reads YYREEE (reference sequence). The CDR3 runs to 15 residues. Trimming cost V 2 bases and J 0 bases, with 9 bases left between them.

The V gene is TRBV28, the J gene TRBJ2-7, with D tentatively TRBD1 (5 bases). In germline, CDR1 is MDHEN, CDR2 SYDVKM. The CDR3 has 13 amino acids. The ends were cut back, 3 bases at V and 4 bases at J, with 10 bases in the middle. The CDR3 bases are TGTGCCAGCAGTTTGACAGCGACATACGAGCAGTACGTC. Amino acid sequence: CASSLTATYEQYV.

This clone was counted a few times. The CDR3 DNA is TGTGCCAGCTCACAGCTAGCGGGTGCGAACTCCTACAATGAGCAGTTCTTC. Its protein is CASSQLAGANSYNEQFF. The genes are TRBV18 and TRBJ2-1; 8 bases fit TRBD2. CDR1 and CDR2 from the germline V gene are KGHSH and LQKENI. CDR3 length: 17 residues. V trimming: 4 bases; J trimming: 0 bases; junction bases outside the gene matches: 8.

The chain couples TRBV15 to TRBJ2-5; tentative D call: TRBD2 (6 bases). CDR3 length equals 15 residues. In germline, CDR1 is LNHNV, CDR2 YYDKDF (reference sequence). V lost 0 bases, J lost 2 bases, and 10 bases lay in between. The CDR3 loop is CATSREGLNQETQYF. The CDR3 DNA reads TGTGCCACCAGCAGAGAAGGACTAAATCAAGAGACCCAGTACTTC. The whole variable domain, filled in from reference TRBV15 and TRBJ2-5, reads DAMVIQNPRYQVTQFGKPVTLSCSQTLNHNVMYWYQQKSSQAPKLLFHYYDKDFNNEADTPDNFQSRRPNTSFCFLDIRSPGLGDTAMYLCATSREGLNQETQYFGPGTRLLVL.

The chain is built from TRBV18 and TRBJ2-3; 8 nucleotides align to TRBD1. The CDR3 has 15 amino acids. Unmatched junction bases numbered 6, after V lost 5 bases and J lost 2 bases. In germline, CDR1 is KGHSH, CDR2 LQKENI. CDR3 amino acids: CASSSNRGDTDTQYF. As DNA, the CDR3 is TGTGCCAGCTCATCAAACAGGGGGGACACAGATACGCAGTATTTT.

V and J are TRBV4-1 and TRBJ2-5; D is uncertain. Germline CDR1 MGHRA, CDR2 YSYEKL. CDR3 size: 15 residues. Trimming left V 4 bases short and J 5 bases short, with 17 bases between. CDR3 sequence reads: CASSPIGIPEETQYF. The CDR3 DNA reads as TGCGCCAGCAGCCCCATTGGTATCCCGGAGGAGACCCAGTACTTC.

The chain is built from TRBV7-2 and TRBJ2-2; no definite D call. The CDR3 is 12 residues long. Trimming cost V 6 bases and J 7 bases, with 9 bases left between them. The germline V gene encodes CDR1 SGHTA and CDR2 FQGNSA. The CDR3 is CASSRGVGELFF. The CDR3 DNA follows: TGTGCCAGCAGTCGAGGAGTCGGGGAGCTGTTTTTT.

The chain is built from TRBV7-9 and TRBJ1-5; D is undetermined. The length of the CDR3 is 13 residues. CDR1 and CDR2 from the germline V gene are SEHNR and FQNEAQ (reference sequence). V lost 5 bases, J lost 6 bases, and 11 bases lay in between. The CDR3 bases are TGTGCCAGCAGCGTGGGAGCGGCTCAGCCCCAGCATTTT. Protein: CASSVGAAQPQHF.

This clone was counted many times. CDR3 in DNA: TGTGCCAGCAGCCGGACGGGGGTAGGAAACACCATATATTTT. Protein: CASSRTGVGNTIYF. The rearrangement joins TRBV7-9 to TRBJ1-3, with D perhaps TRBD1 (5 bases). The germline V and J ends were trimmed by 5 bases and 4 bases, with 12 bases remaining between them. CDR1 is SEHNR and CDR2 is FQNEAQ in the germline V gene (reference sequence). CDR3 length equals 14 residues.

This chain joins TRBV4-1 and TRBJ1-3; D may be TRBD1 (5 bases). CDR1 and CDR2 (germline): MGHRA, YSYEKL. The CDR3 is 16 amino acids. Deletions cut 1 base from V and 2 bases from J, with 12 bases between. The CDR3 spells CASSQVGGGTGNTIYF. CDR3 nucleotide sequence: TGCGCCAGCAGCCAAGTCGGGGGAGGAACTGGAAACACCATATATTTT.

This sequence joins TRBV5-4 and TRBJ2-1, with 9 bases fitting TRBD1. The CDR3 length is 15 residues. Germline V gene sequence: CDR1 SGHNT, CDR2 YYREEE (reference sequence). V dropped 4 bases and J dropped 1; count of bases not matched to a gene: 3. CDR3 nucleotides: TGTGCCAGCAGCCGGACAGGGGCTTCCTACAATGAGCAGTTCTTC. Translating it yields CASSRTGASYNEQFF.

V and J are TRBV29-1 and TRBJ2-4; D unclear. The CDR3 is 14 residues long. Germline V gene sequence: CDR1 SQVTM, CDR2 ANQGSEA. Trimming pared 4 bases from V and 0 bases from J, leaving 10 bases between. This chain's CDR3 is CSVGGNLAKNIQYF. The DNA for the CDR3 is TGCAGCGTTGGGGGAAATCTAGCCAAAAACATTCAGTACTTC.

The CDR3 DNA reads as TGTGCCATCAGTGAAAGGGAGGGCCCAGACATTCAGTACTTC. This sequence encodes CAISEREGPDIQYF. This chain joins TRBV10-3 and TRBJ2-4, with 7 bases that match TRBD2. J was trimmed by 8 bases and V by 3 bases; bases with no gene match: 7. CDR3 length: 14 amino acids. The germline V gene encodes CDR1 ENHRY and CDR2 SYGVKD.

The genes are TRBV3-1 (or the pseudogene TRBV3-2) and TRBJ2-7; D unclear. The CDR3 is 11 residues long. The germline V gene has CDR1 LGHDT and CDR2 YNNKEL (reference sequence). V was pared by 2 bases and J by 3 bases, with 2 bases between. The CDR3 is CASSQSYEQYF. The CDR3 coding sequence is TGTGCCAGCAGCCAAAGCTACGAGCAGTACTTC.

The chain employs TRBV14 and TRBJ2-5; no firm D call. V lost 0 bases to trimming and J lost 3 bases, with 8 bases between them. Germline V gene lookup returns CDR1 SGHDN and CDR2 FVKESK. The CDR3 runs 14 residues. CDR3 residues: CASSQDSTEETQYF. CDR3 nucleotides: TGTGCCAGCAGCCAAGACTCTACAGAAGAGACCCAGTACTTC.

The chain is built from TRBV11-3 and TRBJ2-2; D could derive from TRBD1 or TRBD2 (5 bases each). Germline V gene sequence: CDR1 SGHNT, CDR2 YENEEA. The CDR3 is 15 amino acids. Trimming removed 2 bases from V and 4 bases from J, with 11 bases in between. CDR3 nucleotide sequence: TGTGCCAGCAGCTTAAGTAGGGGACCCACCGGGGAGCTGTTTTTT. This sequence encodes CASSLSRGPTGELFF.

The chain links TRBV7-3 to TRBJ2-1, with 9 bases aligning to TRBD1. The length of the CDR3 is 15 residues. The ends lost 5 bases at V and 3 bases at J; junction bases unmatched: 5. Germline loops: CDR1 SGHTA, CDR2 FQGTGA. CDR3 protein: CASSPDRGNYNEQFF. CDR3 sequence (DNA): TGTGCCAGCAGCCCAGACAGGGGGAACTACAATGAGCAGTTCTTC.

This chain joins TRBV27 and TRBJ2-1, with 14 bases identical to TRBD2. J was trimmed by 3 bases and V by 4 bases; bases with no gene match: 2. The CDR3 contains 16 residues. CDR1 is MNHEY and CDR2 is SMNVEV in the germline V gene (reference sequence). CDR3 in DNA: TGTGCCAGCAGTTCCGGGACTAGCGGGGGCTACAATGAGCAGTTCTTC. This gives the protein CASSSGTSGGYNEQFF.

The rearrangement links TRBV3-1 (or the pseudogene TRBV3-2) to TRBJ2-7; TRBD2 is a possible D gene (5 bases). This CDR3 contains 12 residues. V lost 4 bases and J lost 2, with 6 bases in between. CDR1 is LGHDT, CDR2 YNNKEL, per germline (reference sequence). CDR3 sequence reads: CASSRGPYEQYF. In DNA form, the CDR3 reads TGTGCCAGCAGCCGAGGGCCCTACGAGCAGTACTTC.

V and J are TRBV3-1 (or the pseudogene TRBV3-2) and TRBJ2-5; a weak D match, TRBD2 (6 bases). The CDR3 spans 16 residues. CDR1 is LGHDT, CDR2 YNNKEL, per germline (reference sequence). V was pared by 0 bases and J by 6 bases, with 17 bases between. CDR3 in amino acids: CASSQDGGTGVKTQYF. The CDR3 DNA follows: TGTGCCAGCAGCCAAGATGGAGGCACGGGGGTAAAGACCCAGTACTTC.

The chain combines TRBV18 with TRBJ2-3, with 7 bases matching TRBD2. V was pared by 3 bases and J by 1 base, with 10 bases of the junction left unmatched. Germline-derived CDR1 and CDR2 are KGHSH and LQKENI. This CDR3 comprises 17 residues. CDR3 region: CASSPLIGRRGTDTQYF. The CDR3 region has the DNA TGTGCCAGCTCACCTTTGATCGGGAGGCGGGGCACAGATACGCAGTATTTT.

The chain is built from TRBV3-1 (or the pseudogene TRBV3-2) and TRBJ1-1, with 7 bases lining up with TRBD1. J was trimmed by 1 base and V by 7 bases; bases with no gene match: 12. The CDR3 runs to 16 residues. Per germline, CDR1 LGHDT and CDR2 YNNKEL (reference sequence). In DNA, the CDR3 is TGTGCCAGCACAGACAGGGTGGGGGGGAGGAACACTGAAGCTTTCTTT. Its protein product is CASTDRVGGRNTEAFF.

This clone appeared a few times. The chain carries TRBV10-3 and TRBJ2-1; TRBD1 aligns across 8 bases. CDR3 length equals 14 residues. Trimming took 6 bases from V and 8 from J; bases not matched to a gene: 9. Germline CDR1 and CDR2: ENHRY and SYGVKD. The CDR3 DNA reads as TGTGCCATCAGCCATAAACAGGGGGACGATGAGCAGTTCTTC. Translated, it gives CAISHKQGDDEQFF.

V is TRBV7-9 and J is TRBJ2-5; D not certain. CDR3 length equals 15 residues. CDR1 SEHNR and CDR2 FQNEAQ come from the germline V gene (reference sequence). Trimming left V 3 bases short and J 5 bases short, with 16 bases between. The DNA for the CDR3 is TGTGCCAGCAGCTTGTTAATGCAGCAAAAGGAGACCCAGTACTTC. Its protein is CASSLLMQQKETQYF. The full variable domain, with the rest looked up from reference TRBV7-9 and TRBJ2-5, is DTGVSQNPRHKITKRGQNVTFRCDPISEHNRLYWYRQTLGQGPEFLTYFQNEAQLEKSRLLSDRFSAERPKGSFSTLEIQRTEQGDSAMYLCASSLLMQQKETQYFGPGTRLLVL.

In regard to this clone: Within the sample, other DNA sequences also encode this same CDR3. The chain carries TRBV6-5 and TRBJ1-2, with TRBD1 matching over 11 bases. The V gene end was trimmed by 5 bases and the J gene end by 8 bases; junction bases not matched to a gene: 4. This CDR3 is built from 13 residues. Per the germline V gene, CDR1 is MNHEY and CDR2 is SVGAGI. The CDR3 sequence: CASSRDRGYGYTF. The CDR3 DNA reads as TGTGCCAGCAGTCGGGACAGGGGGTACGGCTACACCTTC.

As concerns this clone: The sample has other DNA sequences that encode this CDR3 too. The chain carries TRBV6-5 and TRBJ1-1; 10 nucleotides align to TRBD1. With 6 bases clipped from V and 4 bases from J, the junction kept 5 bases outside the gene matches. The CDR3 contains 14 residues. Germline CDR1 MNHEY, CDR2 SVGAGI. CDR3: CASSRQGARTEAFF. CDR3 nucleotides: TGTGCCAGCAGCCGACAGGGGGCGCGCACTGAAGCTTTCTTT.

This chain connects TRBV30 to TRBJ2-5; TRBD2 matches 15 bases. This CDR3 has 16 amino acids. CDR1 GTSNPN and CDR2 SVGIG come from the germline V gene (reference sequence). Losses at the gene ends were 4 bases for V and 4 bases for J; bases not matched to a gene: 7. Here the CDR3 reads CAWNPGLAGGGETQYF. CDR3 in DNA: TGTGCCTGGAATCCGGGACTAGCGGGGGGTGGAGAGACCCAGTACTTC.

CDR3 DNA sequence: TGTGCCAGCAGTTACCGGCAGCATCGCAATCAGCCCCAGCATTTT. It yields the protein CASSYRQHRNQPQHF. The chain employs TRBV6-2 or TRBV6-3 and TRBJ1-5; D call uncertain. The CDR3 has 15 amino acids. Trimming removed 2 bases from V and 2 bases from J, with 10 bases in between. CDR1 MNHEY and CDR2 SVGEGT come from the germline V gene.

This chain joins TRBV30 and TRBJ1-1, with D hard to call. CDR3 length equals 16 residues. CDR1 and CDR2 (germline): GTSNPN, SVGIG (reference sequence). The germline V and J ends were trimmed by 0 bases and 1 base, with 15 bases remaining between them. CDR3 residues: CAWSVPYIGSNTEAFF. The CDR3 coding sequence is TGTGCCTGGAGTGTCCCTTATATTGGGTCGAACACTGAAGCTTTCTTT.